Listed below are T cell receptor beta chains from one sample, sequenced in a study of post-analysis software for immune sequencing data. TCRdb re-derived calls from the PCR reads in MiXCR, one entry per CDR3 protein. This table has about 820,000 distinct CDR3 sequences, about 57% appearing once. Sequencing input: blood. The receptors come from a girl aged 10-17 years with multiple sclerosis. CDR3s include the opening cysteine and the closing phenylalanine or tryptophan. A D gene is named only where the DNA matches it firmly. Some rows mark clone size as missing; the rest say once, few, many or name a class of expanded clone.

>TRBJ2-7|17|TRBD2|TRBV20-1|few
TGCAGTGCTAGGATTCCCCCACTAGCGGGAGGTTCCTACGAGCAGTACTTC
CSARIPPLAGGSYEQYF
>TRBJ2-6|19|-|TRBV29-1|-
TGCAGCGTCGAAGACCGGGCCGACCCCCCACACTCTGGGGCCAACGTCCTGACTTTC
CSVEDRADPPHSGANVLTF
>TRBJ2-3|12|-|TRBV29-1|few
TGCAGGATCGGGGGAGGACCAGATACGCAGTATTTT
CRIGGGPDTQYF
>TRBJ2-5|12|TRBD1|TRBV29-1|-
TGCAGCGTCGGCGACAGGGAAGAGACCCAGTACTTC
CSVGDREETQYF
>TRBJ2-5|12|-|TRBV9|-
TGTGCCAGCGAGGGCGACGAAGAGACCCAGTACTTC
CASEGDEETQYF
>TRBJ2-5|15|-|TRBV7-6|few
TGTGCCAGCAGCCGTATCCGGGCCCCGGGGGAGACCCAGTACTTC
CASSRIRAPGETQYF
>TRBJ2-7|18|TRBD1|TRBV5-1|-
TGCGCCAGCAGCTTCCGGGACAGGGGGGCTGCTTTTGCGTACGAGCAGTACTTC
CASSFRDRGAAFAYEQYF
>TRBJ2-4|16|-|TRBV3-1|-
TGTGCCAGCGGCCAAAATGGCGCCCGAGCCAAAAACATTCAGTACTTC
CASGQNGARAKNIQYF
>TRBJ1-2|14|-|TRBV5-1|-
TGCGCCAGCAGCCCCGACAGGATTAACTATGGCTACACCTTC
CASSPDRINYGYTF
>TRBJ1-2|12|-|TRBV20-1|-
TGCAGTGCTGGGGGACGGCTCTATGGCCACACCTTC
CSAGGRLYGHTF
>TRBJ2-7|16|TRBD1|TRBV7-9|few
TGTGCCAGCAGCGTCCCGGACAGGGACGGGGTGTACGAGCAGTACTTC
CASSVPDRDGVYEQYF
>TRBJ2-1|16|-|TRBV15|few
TGTGCCACCAGCAGAGGAGGGGACGCGGGATGGGATGAGCAGTTCTTC
CATSRGGDAGWDEQFF
>TRBJ2-1|14|-|TRBV27|-
TGTGCCAGCAGTTCCACAGGGCCAGGCCCTGAGCAGTTCTTC
CASSSTGPGPEQFF
>TRBJ2-7|15|TRBD1|TRBV12-3/TRBV12-4|-
TGTGCCAGCAGTCCCCCCGACAGGGGGGCCTACGAGCAGTACTTC
CASSPPDRGAYEQYF
>TRBJ2-5|13|-|TRBV12-3/TRBV12-4|many
TGTGCCAGCAGTTTCCGGTCCGGTGAGACCCAGTACTTC
CASSFRSGETQYF
>TRBJ2-1|16|TRBD2|TRBV7-9|-
TGTGCCAGCAGCTTGACTAGCGGGGGGGCCGTGGTTGAGCAGTTCTTC
CASSLTSGGAVVEQFF
>TRBJ2-5|16|TRBD1|TRBV7-9|-
TGTGCCAGCAGCTTAGGGGGGACAGCGAAAAAAGAGACCCAGTACTTC
CASSLGGTAKKETQYF
>TRBJ2-1|16|TRBD2|TRBV11-2|few
TGTGCCAGCATCCACGTTCAGCGGACTAGTCCCAATGAGCAGTTCTTC
CASIHVQRTSPNEQFF
>TRBJ1-2|17|-|TRBV15|few
TGTGCCACCAGCAGAGCCCTGACAGTGGGGATTAACTATGGCTACACCTTC
CATSRALTVGINYGYTF
>TRBJ2-1|11|-|TRBV29-1|few
TGCAGCGTTGAACCCCAGGCTGAGCAGTTCTTC
CSVEPQAEQFF
>TRBJ2-7|15|TRBD2|TRBV5-1|-
TGCGCCAGCAGCGCCGGGACTAGCGGGAGATACGAGCAGTACTTC
CASSAGTSGRYEQYF
>TRBJ1-1|16|-|TRBV28|-
TGTGCCAGCACCTCTTTAAGGGTGTTAATGAACACTGAAGCTTTCTTT
CASTSLRVLMNTEAFF
>TRBJ1-2|15|-|TRBV12-3/TRBV12-4|-
TGTGCCAGCAGTTTAGCGGGGATCGTAAACTATGGCTACACCTTC
CASSLAGIVNYGYTF
>TRBJ1-2|13|TRBD1|TRBV20-1|few
TGCAGTGCTGAAACTCGGGACAGGGCAGGCTACACCTTC
CSAETRDRAGYTF
>TRBJ2-7|14|TRBD1|TRBV20-1|-
TGCAGCGCTAGCTTCTTGGGACAGACCTACGAGCAGTACTTC
CSASFLGQTYEQYF
>TRBJ1-1|14|-|TRBV6-5|-
TGTGCCAGCAGTTACTCGAAGGAAAACACTGAAGCTTTCTTT
CASSYSKENTEAFF
>TRBJ2-2|19|TRBD2|TRBV4-2|few
TGTGCCAGCAGCCCCCGGACTAGCGGGGGGGTTGCGAACACCGGGGAGCTGTTTTTT
CASSPRTSGGVANTGELFF
>TRBJ1-1|13|-|TRBV12-3/TRBV12-4|-
TGTGCCAGCAGTTTAGTACAGGGAGCTGAAGCTTTCTTT
CASSLVQGAEAFF
>TRBJ2-5|12|-|TRBV12-3/TRBV12-4|-
TGTGCCAGCAGCTCTCACTACAATGAGCAGTACTTC
CASSSHYNEQYF
>TRBJ2-3|17|-|TRBV7-9|few
TGTGCCAGCAGCGCCCTAGGGGGGAAGAAGAGCACAGATACGCAGTATTTT
CASSALGGKKSTDTQYF
>TRBJ2-6|13|-|TRBV29-1|few
TGCAGCGCACTGGGGACCGGGGCCAACGTCCTGACTTTC
CSALGTGANVLTF
>TRBJ2-3|17|TRBD2|TRBV4-2|few
TGTGCCAGCAGCCGAGAACTAGCGGGAGGGCCCTTAGATACGCAGTATTTT
CASSRELAGGPLDTQYF
>TRBJ2-3|14|TRBD1|TRBV7-2|-
TGTGCCAGCAGAAGGACAGGGAAACCCGATACGCAGTATTTT
CASRRTGKPDTQYF
>TRBJ2-7|12|-|TRBV29-1|-
TGCGCCTACGGCGTGAGCTCCTACGAGCAGTACTTC
CAYGVSSYEQYF
>TRBJ1-4|12|-|TRBV20-1|-
TGCAGTGCCCGGGCCTTAGGCGAAAAACTGTTTTTT
CSARALGEKLFF
>TRBJ2-1|14|-|TRBV7-7|few
TGTGCCAGCAGCTTGGACAGCTCTTGGAATGAGCAGTTCTTC
CASSLDSSWNEQFF
>TRBJ2-3|14|-|TRBV4-1|-
TGCGCCAGCGCGCCGGGCCAGGGCTGGGATACGCAGTATTTT
CASAPGQGWDTQYF
>TRBJ2-7|15|TRBD2|TRBV12-3/TRBV12-4|few
TGTGCCAGCAGTTCTGGACTAGCGCTGTACTACGAGCAGTACTTC
CASSSGLALYYEQYF
>TRBJ1-5|16|TRBD1|TRBV15|-
TGTGCCACCAGCAGGACAGGGGGCGGTAGCAATCAGCCCCAGCATTTT
CATSRTGGGSNQPQHF
>TRBJ2-3|15|-|TRBV4-1|few
TGCGCCAGCAGCCAAGATTTGGCCCTCACAGATACGCAGTATTTT
CASSQDLALTDTQYF
>TRBJ1-2|14|TRBD1|TRBV20-1|few
TGCAGTGCTAGCCGACAGGGAGACGAAGGCGGCTACACCTTC
CSASRQGDEGGYTF
>TRBJ2-5|14|TRBD2|TRBV29-1|few
TGCAGCGTACAAATGGGACTAGCGGGAGAGACCCAGTACTTC
CSVQMGLAGETQYF
>TRBJ2-2|15|-|TRBV6-5|few
TGTGCCAGCAGTTACGTACGCCCAGGAACCGGGGAGCTGTTTTTT
CASSYVRPGTGELFF
>TRBJ2-7|11|TRBD1|TRBV29-1|-
TGCAGCGCCGAACAGGGGCGTGAGCAGTACTTC
CSAEQGREQYF
>TRBJ1-6|19|TRBD1|TRBV6-5|few
TGTGCCAGCAGTTACGGGACAGGGGACCCCAGCTCCTATAATTCACCCCTCCACTTT
CASSYGTGDPSSYNSPLHF
>TRBJ2-5|16|-|TRBV7-3|-
TGTGCCAGCAGCTCCCTCACTCTAGTTAATGGCAATGAGCAGTACTTC
CASSSLTLVNGNEQYF
>TRBJ2-3|14|-|TRBV7-3|-
TGTGCCAGCAGCTTAACCGCCGGGGAAAATACGCAGTATTTT
CASSLTAGENTQYF
>TRBJ2-1|15|TRBD1|TRBV6-5|-
TGTGCCAGCAGTTACGGGACAGGGCGGTACGATGAGCAGTTCTTC
CASSYGTGRYDEQFF
>TRBJ2-7|12|-|TRBV6-5|-
TGTGCCAGCAGCCCCTTCCCCCACGAGCAGTACTTC
CASSPFPHEQYF
>TRBJ2-3|15|-|TRBV6-5|once
TGTGCCAGCATCAAACGGGCTCCCGGGGCAGATACGCAGTATTTT
CASIKRAPGADTQYF
>TRBJ2-3|17|TRBD2|TRBV29-1|-
TGCAGCGTTGAAACGCCAAAAGGACTAGCGGGCACAGATACGCAGTATTTT
CSVETPKGLAGTDTQYF
>TRBJ2-3|20|TRBD2|TRBV4-2|-
TGTGCCAGCAGCCAAGATAAGGTTAGCGGGGGGGCGTCCCCCACAGATACGCAGTATTTT
CASSQDKVSGGASPTDTQYF
>TRBJ2-7|13|TRBD1|TRBV5-1|few
TGCGCCAGCAGCGCCGGGACAGGGAACGAGCAGTACTTC
CASSAGTGNEQYF
>TRBJ2-7|13|-|TRBV3-1|-
TGTGCCAGCAGCCCCGGACCCCTCTACGAGCAGTACTTC
CASSPGPLYEQYF
>TRBJ1-1|13|TRBD1|TRBV18|-
TGTGCCAGCTCAACCAGGGGGCCGACTGAAGCTTTCTTT
CASSTRGPTEAFF